This T cell receptor beta chain was profiled in a study of cytomegalovirus exposure and HLA in healthy donors (TCRdb year 2017). The study in broad terms: According to an earlier analysis of several hundred of the donors, about 190 million T cells yielded roughly 100 million unique TCR beta sequences and roughly 280 Gb of sequence data. An early release that covered some 640 HLA-typed donors contained approximately 290 gigabases of sequencing data and about 93 million unique TCR sequences. Among the roughly 400 genotyped donors, around 81% belonged to the genetic ancestry cluster associated with self-reported Caucasian donors. The study aimed to test whether cataloging public T cell receptors could reveal signatures of past pathogen exposure. The T cell repertoires of under 750 subjects were profiled by immunosequencing and related to cytomegalovirus serostatus. A separate validation cohort of about 110 different subjects was used in addition to the 666-subject first cohort. High-throughput TCR immunosequencing, statistical association of individual TCRs with disease status, and machine learning were combined to predict cytomegalovirus infection status. A later analysis re-examined previously published TCR beta repertoires from just over 650 donors and added high-resolution HLA genotyping to investigate patterns of TCR occurrence. The later analysis used no new phenotypic data to find candidate immune exposures, relying instead on TCR beta sequences and their occurrence across donors. An earlier analysis of around 580 of the donors used high-throughput TCR beta sequencing to judge whether each TCR beta V gene segment behaved as functional or pseudogenic. Donor age, sex, ethnicity and CMV serostatus were compiled alongside the repertoire data. A later genetic analysis used genome-wide SNP genotypes for about 55% of the 666 donors, treating that subset as a discovery cohort. All discovery cohort repertoires had been generated on a single sequencing platform. Class I and class II HLA loci were covered by the typing at four-digit resolution. Typing coverage varied by locus: 629-630 donors for A, B, C, DRB1 and DQB1; approximately 500 for DQA1; about 600 for DPA1; around 490 for DPB1. Because of strong linkage in the cohort, roughly 5 DR-DQ haplotypes were treated as single units for association and clustering. Among a few hundred genotyped donors of the cohort, an average of around 240,000 unique TCR beta nucleotide sequences were sequenced per donor, around 20% of them non-productive. Results the study describes overall, beyond this receptor: It was suggested by the authors that the approach could potentially be generalized to other disease states and immunological phenotypes. Approximately 18 rarely observed V segments, including chromosome 9 orphons, were excluded from the earlier analysis of several hundred of the donors because counts were too low. A further reported finding was that TCR beta sequences accurately predicted the HLA-A and HLA-B alleles for most subjects in the first cohort. A later analysis found that TCR association rates varied across HLA loci, with DRB1 alleles showing the most associated TCRs and HLA-C alleles the fewest. In this cohort, only TCR beta chains were sequenced, and detectable features were limited by the absence of alpha or paired-chain data. Broadly in line with IMGT annotations, most TCR beta V segments showed up in productive rearrangements about 87% or about 30% of the time in an earlier analysis of roughly 590 of the donors. Because HLA typing was unavailable for some donors at each locus, only the typed subset was used in association tests. In vitro tests confirmed that three of the cytomegalovirus-associated TCR beta chains recognize cytomegalovirus antigens. In a later genetic analysis, a missense DCLRE1C variant was associated with V-gene and J-gene trimming of TCR beta chains, and the association was replicated in an independent cohort. CMV serostatus was the only immune exposure information available for the cohort. When HLA alleles, especially DR and DQ, strongly co-occurred, TCR associations were difficult to assign to individual alleles. In the study, 150 to 200 TCR beta chains were listed as associated with cytomegalovirus. In a later genetic analysis, fewer N-insertions in productive TCRs were reported among donors in an Asian-associated ancestry cluster than the 666-donor mean. According to a later analysis, parvovirus B19, influenza, CMV and Epstein-Barr virus appeared linked to several top co-occurrence clusters. A cluster of highly shared sequence variants was judged likely to represent a technical artifact of the sequencing pipeline. The 87-base-pair reads could not distinguish some IMGT-functional V segments, including TRBV6-2 and TRBV6-3, so those segments were excluded. While some public TCRs were present in many individuals, most TCR sequences turned up only very rarely across donors. Linkage disequilibrium might explain the correlated functional status among segregating V segments, but an unknown experimental factor could not be excluded. The classifier was reported to diagnose cytomegalovirus status with high specificity and sensitivity in both the original cohort and the validation cohort. At a false discovery rate of 0.05, a later analysis linked under 20,000 TCR beta sequences to specific HLA alleles. Most CMV-associated TCR beta chains appeared to be HLA-restricted in a later analysis, and the HLA associations seemed to be driven largely by CMV exposure. Presence/absence analyses assumed roughly uniform sequencing depth across donors, an assumption that may not hold. In a later analysis, HLA-associated TCR beta chains showed more clonal expansion and lower generation probabilities than non-associated chains that were equally common.

The CDR3 numbers 18 residues from cysteine through phenylalanine. This entry keeps only the CDR3 DNA: 54 bases, framed from base 1. V is reduced by 2 bases and J by 0 bases, leaving a spacing of 20 bases between them. Per the germline V gene, LGHNA is the CDR1 and YSLEER is the CDR2. The library was generated by the immunoSEQ multiplex PCR assay. A mixture of 60 forward primers for TCR Vbeta segments and 13 reverse primers for TCR Jbeta segments was used in the multiplex PCR. Amplification of the CDR3 region of rearranged TCR beta genes was performed with a multiplex PCR assay on genomic DNA. On the Illumina HiSeq System, the amplified TCR beta libraries were sequenced as 87-base-pair reads. In the authors' own workflow: Across the 700 or so repertoires, a later analysis counted tens of millions of unique TCR beta chains, some 11 million of which were shared by at least two donors. Raw reads were error-corrected and collapsed into unique sequences with a nearest-neighbor algorithm that merged closely related sequences to remove PCR and sequencing errors. CDR3 sequences were aligned to IMGT reference sequences to assign V, D and J gene segments. For a sequence to be retained, a match of at least six nucleotides was required to both a V gene segment and a J gene segment. Rearrangements were called productive when the CDR3 lacked stop codons and stayed in frame with V and J; all others were non-productive. CDR3 was defined according to IMGT convention as the region running from the second conserved V-encoded cysteine to the conserved J-encoded phenylalanine. In an earlier analysis of around 570 of the donors, sequences lacking an unambiguous match to a single V gene segment were excluded. An earlier analysis of several hundred of the donors called V segments functional above 56.7% productive rearrangements and segregating when the between-donor standard deviation exceeded 5%. A statistical classification framework was developed to diagnose cytomegalovirus status using the catalog of TCR beta chain sequences. In a later analysis, V and J genes were assigned by comparing TCR nucleotide sequences against IMGT/GENE-DB human TR gene sequences. The TCRdist pipeline was used in a later analysis to assign CDR3 sequences and most-parsimonious VDJ recombination scenarios. In a later analysis, every TCR beta chain was defined by the combination of its CDR3 amino acid sequence and its V-gene family, and reads without a unique V-gene family were dropped. As a way to deal with suspected cross-contamination and a sequencing artifact, a later analysis dropped 640 or so nucleotide sequences that were highly shared and had low generation probability. A later analysis calculated a clonal expansion index for each public chain from normalized within-repertoire ranks of inferred template counts. In a later analysis, generation probabilities were computed using a VDJ recombination model fitted to out-of-frame rearrangements, and the results were checked against IGoR. In a later analysis, TCR-TCR, TCR-HLA and TCR-CMV co-occurrence was scored with hypergeometric tests, and a repertoire-size bias correction was applied to TCR pairs. In a later analysis, false discovery rates were estimated by permuting HLA or CMV assignments 20 times. In a later analysis, co-occurring TCRs were grouped using DBSCAN, with TCRdist sequence similarity added in when clustering inside HLA-allele-positive subsets. Repertoires with fewer than 30,000 or more than 120,000 public chains, plus five repertoires with anomalous nucleotide sharing, were excluded from co-occurrence clustering. Not all clones reach the TCRdb copy of this immuneACCESS table, which keeps in-frame sequences only. Checked studies attribute under half of the gap to unresolved V genes and leave the rest unexplained. V and J calls and clone size are those listed in that table; D and trimming were worked out from the DNA. In all, the sample holds roughly 150,000 clones, and 66% of those were seen once. The ten biggest clones cover about 1.5% of the sample.

The cohort was made up of around 720 healthy bone marrow donors. All cohort members were sampled while nominally healthy, although unrecorded immune exposures were likely present. CMV serostatus was recorded as positive for some 300 and negative for 352 of the 666 cohort members, whereas no CMV serostatus was recorded for the donor in question. Every donor gave a peripheral blood sample, and the peripheral blood mononuclear cells from that sample were used for TCR beta sequencing. Genomic DNA extraction from the blood cell samples was performed with the Qiagen DNeasy Blood Extraction Kit. Concerning this clone: Its target antigen remains unknown. One base away there is no much larger clone; base qualities are not given.

Sequenced sample: PBMCs. The chain employs TRBV4-3 and TRBJ2-7; TRBD1 might be the D gene, on 6 matching bases. This receptor was taken from a human donor in good health. At the DNA level, the sequence is TGCGCCAGCAGCCAATATGAGAGTGGGACAAGGAGCTCCTACGAGCAGTACTTC. The translation is CASSQYESGTRSSYEQYF.